This T cell receptor (beta chain) originates from a study of cytomegalovirus exposure and HLA in healthy donors. Study as a whole: There were roughly 120 million unique TCR beta sequences, drawn from around 180 million T cells, in an earlier analysis.

V shed 5 bases and J shed 4 bases, with 14 bases lying between them. Per germline, CDR1 ENHRY and CDR2 SYGVKD. The CDR3 length is 14 residues. This PCR relied on a set of 60 Vbeta primers and 13 Jbeta primers. TCRdb keeps only in-frame clones here, not all; method: immunoSEQ multiplex PCR. This sample's table has about 77,000 clones. The receptor was isolated from a man in his fifties or sixties in good health and CMV-seropositive. The chain carries TRBV10-3 and TRBJ1-1; D is ambiguous. Sequencing was performed on PBMCs. The CDR3 sequence is CAISLSSESTEAFF. As DNA, the CDR3 is TGTGCCATCAGTCTTTCCTCGGAGAGCACTGAAGCTTTCTTT.